The T cell receptor (beta chain) described here comes from a study of control samples from healthy donors and cancer patients. TCRdb's table, derived via immunoSEQ multiplex PCR, lists solely in-frame clones and lacks some. The repertoire holds about 81,000 clones, with about 94% as singletons. Germline lookup yields CDR1 SGHVS and CDR2 FNYEAQ. V lost 5 bases and J lost 2; bases outside the gene matches: 14. The CDR3 is 17 residues long. The specimen was blood. This TCR came from a woman younger than 35 in good health. The rearrangement links TRBV7-6 to TRBJ2-7; 8 bases are shared with TRBD1. The CDR3 loop reads CASSPRTGNADTYEQYF. The CDR3 DNA reads TGTGCCAGCAGCCCTAGGACAGGGAACGCCGACACCTACGAGCAGTACTTC.